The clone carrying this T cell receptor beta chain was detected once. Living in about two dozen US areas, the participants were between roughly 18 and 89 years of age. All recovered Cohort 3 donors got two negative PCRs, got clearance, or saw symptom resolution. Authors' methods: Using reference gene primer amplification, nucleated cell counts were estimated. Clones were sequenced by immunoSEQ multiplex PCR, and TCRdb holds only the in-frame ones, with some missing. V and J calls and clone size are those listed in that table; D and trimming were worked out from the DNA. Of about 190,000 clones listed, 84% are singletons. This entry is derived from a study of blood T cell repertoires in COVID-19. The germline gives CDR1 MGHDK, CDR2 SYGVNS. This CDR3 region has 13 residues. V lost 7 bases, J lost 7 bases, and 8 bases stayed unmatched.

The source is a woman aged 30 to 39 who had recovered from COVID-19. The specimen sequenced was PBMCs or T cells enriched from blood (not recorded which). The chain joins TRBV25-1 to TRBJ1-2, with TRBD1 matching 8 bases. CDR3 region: CASKITGGLGYTF. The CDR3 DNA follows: TGTGCCAGCAAGATCACAGGGGGTCTTGGCTACACCTTC.